The 31 T cell receptor beta chains below all came from one sample that was sequenced in a study of blood T cell repertoires in COVID-19. The table came from immunoSEQ multiplex PCR; TCRdb's copy has only in-frame clones and leaves some out. Of tens of thousands of clones detected, over 75% appear once; the ten largest clones hold 15% to 20%. Input material: peripheral blood. The origin of the receptors is a woman aged 55-69 years with COVID-19, enrolled during active disease.

The chain uses TRBV7-3 and TRBJ2-7; 7 bases align to TRBD2. Germline assignment: CDR1 SGHTA and CDR2 FQGTGA. The CDR3 covers 15 residues. The ends lost 3 bases at V and 5 bases at J; junction bases unmatched: 10. The chain's CDR3 is CASSFGGTREDEQYF. CDR3 nucleotides: TGTGCCAGCAGCTTTGGGGGGACTCGGGAGGACGAGCAGTACTTC.

This rearrangement joins TRBV9 to TRBJ1-1, with TRBD1 as a possible D gene (6 bases). Germline V lookup: CDR1 SGDLS, CDR2 YYNGEE. This CDR3 contains 15 residues. Trimming took off 3 bases at V and 4 bases at J, with 16 bases between the two ends. Written as DNA, the CDR3 is TGTGCCAGCAGCGCCGCCCTCATGACAGGCACTGAAGCTTTCTTT. This translates into CASSAALMTGTEAFF.

The chain is built from TRBV5-4 and TRBJ1-3; 7 bases are a match to TRBD1. CDR1 and CDR2 from the germline V gene are SGHNT and YYREEE (reference sequence). CDR3 length equals 13 residues. J gave up 9 bases and V 3 bases, and 6 bases lay outside the gene matches. CDR3 sequence reads: CASSSTGFGTIYF. The CDR3 DNA reads as TGTGCCAGCAGCTCGACAGGGTTTGGCACCATATATTTT.

The J gene is TRBJ1-1, the V gene TRBV5-4, with TRBD1 matching over 9 bases. CDR3 length equals 14 residues. From germline, CDR1 is SGHNT and CDR2 YYREEE (reference sequence). J gave up 4 bases and V 2 bases, and 3 bases lay outside the gene matches. Here the CDR3 reads CASSLQGAPTEAFF. The CDR3 region has the DNA TGTGCCAGCAGCTTACAGGGGGCGCCCACTGAAGCTTTCTTT. The full variable domain, with the rest looked up from reference TRBV5-4 and TRBJ1-1, is ETGVTQSPTHLIKTRGQQVTLRCSSQSGHNTVSWYQQALGQGPQFIFQYYREEENGRGNFPPRFSGLQFPNYSSELNVNALELDDSALYLCASSLQGAPTEAFFGQGTRLTVV.

This clone appeared a single time. V and J are TRBV3-1 (or the pseudogene TRBV3-2) and TRBJ1-1; TRBD1 aligns across 10 bases. V lost 4 bases and J lost 4; bases outside the gene matches: 9. Germline CDR1 LGHDT, CDR2 YNNKEL (reference sequence). This CDR3 comprises 16 residues. The CDR3 region is CASSRLSGQGGTEAFF. CDR3 nucleotide sequence: TGTGCCAGCAGCCGCCTCTCCGGACAGGGGGGCACTGAAGCTTTCTTT.

Concerning this clone: An end of the junction does not agree with germline; a read error may underlie this. The genes are TRBV7-7 and TRBJ2-1; TRBD2 might be the D (6 bases). This CDR3 contains 13 residues. Germline CDR1 is SSHAT and CDR2 is FNYEAQ (reference sequence). The CDR3 region has the DNA TGTGCTAGCAGCTTGGAGACTAGTGGTGAGCAGTTCTTC. It is translated as CASSLETSGEQFF.

The chain couples TRBV3-1 (or the pseudogene TRBV3-2) to TRBJ1-6; D call uncertain. This CDR3 is 15 amino acids long. With 6 bases removed from V and 0 bases from J, the gap between germline ends came to 9 bases. Per germline, CDR1 LGHDT and CDR2 YNNKEL (reference sequence). The CDR3 sequence is CASRERGSYNSPLHF. Written as DNA, the CDR3 is TGTGCCAGCAGGGAAAGAGGCTCCTATAATTCACCCCTCCACTTT.

This chain joins TRBV7-2 and TRBJ1-6; D may be TRBD1 (6 bases). Germline V gene lookup returns CDR1 SGHTA and CDR2 FQGNSA. The CDR3 consists of 14 residues. V shed 5 bases and J shed 10 bases, with 15 bases lying between them. The DNA of the CDR3 is TGTGCCAGCAGCGAATTGGCAGGGGAATCACCCCTCCACTTT. It yields the protein CASSELAGESPLHF. The variable domain in full, completed from reference TRBV7-2 and TRBJ1-6, reads GAGVSQSPSNKVTEKGKDVELRCDPISGHTALYWYRQSLGQGLEFLIYFQGNSAPDKSGLPSDRFSAERTGGSVSTLTIQRTQQEDSAVYLCASSELAGESPLHFGNGTRLTVT.

This clone has just a few counts. This rearrangement joins TRBV4-2 to TRBJ2-2; TRBD2 agrees at 7 bases. With V trimmed by 6 bases and J by 9 bases, 13 bases remained unmatched. In germline, CDR1 is LGHNA, CDR2 YNFKEQ. The CDR3 runs 15 residues. The CDR3 DNA is TGTGCCAGCAGTCCCCTGGCGGGAGACGGACGGGAGCTGTTTTTT. Protein: CASSPLAGDGRELFF.

V is TRBV27 and J is TRBJ2-7; 9 bases line up with TRBD2. The J segment lost 5 bases and the V segment lost 3 bases, leaving 5 bases of the junction unmatched. This CDR3 comprises 14 residues. Germline CDR1 is MNHEY and CDR2 is SMNVEV (reference sequence). In DNA, the CDR3 is TGTGCCAGCAGTTTCGGCGGGAGGGCCGACGAGCAGTACTTC. Its translation: CASSFGGRADEQYF.

The chain carries TRBV4-3 and TRBJ1-6; 7 bases match TRBD1. The junction had 3 bases not matched to a gene; V was cut back by 1 base and J by 6 bases. This CDR3 spans 15 amino acids. Germline-derived CDR1 and CDR2 are LGHNA and YSLEER. The CDR3 sequence: CASSQGDRVNSPLHF. Written as DNA, the CDR3 is TGCGCCAGCAGCCAAGGCGACAGGGTTAATTCACCCCTCCACTTT.

J is TRBJ2-2 and V is TRBV28, with no clear D. Germline assignment: CDR1 MDHEN and CDR2 SYDVKM. The CDR3 runs to 15 residues. V was cut by 2 bases and J by 0 bases, with 7 bases left in between. DNA for the CDR3: TGTGCCAGCAGTTTACCACTTCCGAACACCGGGGAGCTGTTTTTT. Protein sequence: CASSLPLPNTGELFF. Using reference TRBV28 and TRBJ2-2 for the parts outside the CDR3, the full variable domain is DVKVTQSSRYLVKRTGEKVFLECVQDMDHENMFWYRQDPGLGLRLIYFSYDVKMKEKGDIPEGYSVSREKKERFSLILESASTNQTSMYLCASSLPLPNTGELFFGEGSRLTVL.

The rearrangement joins TRBV10-3 to TRBJ1-3; 9 bases align to TRBD1. From germline, CDR1 is ENHRY and CDR2 SYGVKD. CDR3 length: 16 residues. V gave up 2 bases and J gave up 3 bases; unmatched junction bases: 5. The CDR3 nucleotides read TGTGCCATCAGTGAGGGGGACAGGGTGTATGGAAACACCATATATTTT. Its protein product is CAISEGDRVYGNTIYF.

This clone was detected only a few times. The chain uses TRBV19 and TRBJ1-1; D unclear. CDR3 length equals 15 residues. Germline values: CDR1 LNHDA, CDR2 SQIVND (reference sequence). The V end was cut by 5 bases, the J end by 0 bases, with 13 bases between. CDR3 sequence (DNA): TGTGCCAGTAGTTCAACAGTCCTCATGAACACTGAAGCTTTCTTT. This gives the protein CASSSTVLMNTEAFF.

This chain uses TRBV6-5 with TRBJ2-3; D might be TRBD2 (5 bases). CDR3 length equals 16 residues. With 2 bases removed from V and 1 base from J, the gap between germline ends came to 13 bases. CDR1 is MNHEY and CDR2 is SVGAGI in the germline V gene. In DNA form, the CDR3 reads TGTGCCAGCAGTTACCGCTTTCTTAGCGGCACAGATACGCAGTATTTT. Protein product: CASSYRFLSGTDTQYF.

The chain is built from TRBV4-3 and TRBJ2-7; 11 nucleotides match TRBD1. The CDR3 contains 15 residues. Per the germline V gene, CDR1 is LGHNA and CDR2 is YSLEER. The junction had 4 bases not matched to a gene; V was cut back by 0 bases and J by 6 bases. CDR3 in amino acids: CASSQDRGTGGEQYF. CDR3 nucleotides: TGCGCCAGCAGCCAAGATCGAGGGACAGGGGGCGAGCAGTACTTC.

The chain recombines TRBV7-2 with TRBJ2-2; no firm D call. The CDR3 runs to 15 residues. The V end was cut by 0 bases, the J end by 0 bases, with 5 bases between. Germline V CDR1 and CDR2: SGHTA, FQGNSA. This CDR3 reads CASSLAATNTGELFF. CDR3 coding DNA: TGTGCCAGCAGCTTAGCTGCGACGAACACCGGGGAGCTGTTTTTT.

This chain links TRBV5-1 with TRBJ1-4; 8 nucleotides line up with TRBD1. CDR1 and CDR2 from the germline V gene are SGHRS and YFSETQ. There are 19 residues in the CDR3. V shed 0 bases, J shed 4 bases, and the junction held 14 bases outside the gene matches. The CDR3 region is CASSLVILGTGPDNEKLFF. Here the CDR3 DNA reads TGCGCCAGCAGCTTGGTAATTTTGGGGACAGGTCCTGATAATGAAAAACTGTTTTTT.

The V call is TRBV7-2, the J call TRBJ1-2; weak D call: TRBD1 (5 bases). This CDR3 has 13 residues. Germline V gene lookup returns CDR1 SGHTA and CDR2 FQGNSA. V gave up 1 base and J gave up 7 bases, with 10 bases separating them. CDR3 amino acids: CASSLVGARGYTF. CDR3 bases: TGTGCCAGCAGCTTAGTAGGGGCGCGTGGCTACACCTTC.

This clone has just one count. The CDR3 DNA reads as TGTGCCAGCAGCCCCGGACTAGCGGGAGGGGCCGGGGAGCTGTTTTTT. Protein product: CASSPGLAGGAGELFF. The genes are TRBV5-6 and TRBJ2-2; TRBD2 aligns across 15 bases. This CDR3 comprises 16 residues. With 4 bases clipped from V and 6 bases from J, the junction kept 4 bases outside the gene matches. CDR1 is SGHDT and CDR2 is YYEEEE in the germline V gene.

The chain is built from TRBV3-1 (or the pseudogene TRBV3-2) and TRBJ2-3; 9 bases agree with TRBD1. Germline V gene sequence: CDR1 LGHDT, CDR2 YNNKEL (reference sequence). The CDR3 consists of 15 residues. V gave up 4 bases and J gave up 2 bases; unmatched junction bases: 4. The CDR3 bases are TGTGCCAGCAGCCCGGGGGACAGGGCCACAGATACGCAGTATTTT. Its protein is CASSPGDRATDTQYF.

This clone was observed a single time. The chain recombines TRBV20-1 with TRBJ1-5; 7 bases line up with TRBD1. The germline CDR1 and CDR2 sequences are DFQATT and SNEGSKA (reference sequence). V gave up 3 bases and J gave up 0 bases; unmatched junction bases: 11. The CDR3 consists of 17 residues. The CDR3 DNA is TGCAGTGCTAGTTTAACAGGGGCCCAATATAGCAATCAGCCCCAGCATTTT. It encodes CSASLTGAQYSNQPQHF.

V gene TRBV5-1 combines with J gene TRBJ2-2; TRBD1 matches 8 bases. CDR3 length: 15 residues. Germline V CDR1 and CDR2: SGHRS, YFSETQ. The V segment lost 4 bases and the J segment 1 base; nucleotides outside the gene matches: 3. CDR3 sequence: CASSPGQVNTGELFF. In nucleotides, the CDR3 is TGCGCCAGCAGCCCGGGACAGGTGAACACCGGGGAGCTGTTTTTT.

The chain combines TRBV7-9 with TRBJ2-3, with a tentative D call TRBD2 (5 bases). The V end lost 10 bases, the J end lost 2 bases, and 16 bases lay between the germline ends. This CDR3 region has 14 residues. Germline-derived CDR1 and CDR2 are SEHNR and FQNEAQ (reference sequence). The CDR3 nucleotides are TGTGCCACAACGGACTCCGGATTCACAGATACGCAGTATTTT. Translation: CATTDSGFTDTQYF.

This chain connects TRBV19 to TRBJ2-7; TRBD2 matches at 7 bases. Germline values: CDR1 LNHDA, CDR2 SQIVND (reference sequence). The length of the CDR3 is 11 residues. The trim removed 10 bases at V and 7 bases at J, leaving 7 bases unmatched. The CDR3 DNA reads as TGTGCCACCCGGGACGGGAGGGAGCAGTACTTC. It is translated as CATRDGREQYF.

The chain has TRBV9 and TRBJ2-2; 11 bases map to TRBD2. Germline loops: CDR1 SGDLS, CDR2 YYNGEE. The CDR3 is made up of 18 amino acids. With 4 bases clipped from V and 7 bases from J, the junction kept 15 bases outside the gene matches. The CDR3 region has the DNA TGTGCCAGCAGCCAAGGCCCTGCTAGCGGGAGGAGCGACGGGGAGCTGTTTTTT. Translating gives CASSQGPASGRSDGELFF. Full variable domain (remainder filled in from reference TRBV9 and TRBJ2-2): DSGVTQTPKHLITATGQRVTLRCSPRSGDLSVYWYQQSLDQGLQFLIQYYNGEERAKGNILERFSAQQFPDLHSELNLSSLELGDSALYFCASSQGPASGRSDGELFFGEGSRLTVL.

The V gene is TRBV28, the J gene TRBJ2-3; D is perhaps TRBD2 (6 bases). Trimming pared 5 bases from V and 5 bases from J, leaving 11 bases between. This CDR3 contains 13 residues. Germline V gene lookup returns CDR1 MDHEN and CDR2 SYDVKM. CDR3 protein: CASSVRDLDTQYF. CDR3 DNA: TGTGCCAGCAGTGTCCGGGACTTAGATACGCAGTATTTT.

The V call is TRBV19, the J call TRBJ2-1, with D maybe TRBD2 (6 bases). This CDR3 comprises 15 residues. Trimming cost V 8 bases and J 0 bases, with 14 bases left between them. Looked up from germline, CDR1 is LNHDA and CDR2 is SQIVND (reference sequence). The CDR3 coding sequence is TGTGCCAGTCCCCAGCGGGTCCACTCCTACAATGAGCAGTTCTTC. This codes for CASPQRVHSYNEQFF.

Written as DNA, the CDR3 is TGTGCCACCAGCAGAGGCGGACAGACCAGTAACTATGGCTACACCTTC. Amino acid sequence: CATSRGGQTSNYGYTF. The chain links TRBV15 to TRBJ1-2; D may be TRBD1 (6 bases). Germline V lookup: CDR1 LNHNV, CDR2 YYDKDF (reference sequence). V was clipped by 1 base and J by 1 base, with 13 bases between them. The CDR3 consists of 16 residues.

The chain joins TRBV9 to TRBJ1-1; D is perhaps TRBD1 (5 bases). V shed 0 bases and J shed 0 bases, with 9 bases lying between them. CDR1 is SGDLS and CDR2 is YYNGEE in the germline V gene. This CDR3 spans 15 amino acids. In DNA form, the CDR3 reads TGTGCCAGCAGCGTAGTAGGGGTGGTGAACACTGAAGCTTTCTTT. Protein: CASSVVGVVNTEAFF.

This clone was picked up a small number of times. V is TRBV7-9 and J is TRBJ1-5; 10 bases align to TRBD1. The germline gives CDR1 SEHNR, CDR2 FQNEAQ (reference sequence). With 5 bases clipped from V and 6 bases from J, the junction kept 4 bases outside the gene matches. CDR3 length: 14 amino acids. CDR3 sequence reads: CASSRDRGGQPQHF. Here the CDR3 DNA reads TGTGCCAGCAGCAGGGACAGGGGAGGTCAGCCCCAGCATTTT.